This T cell receptor beta chain is drawn from a study of CD8 T cells in ankylosing spondylitis. The CDR3 length is 13 residues. Germline-derived CDR1 and CDR2 are SGHTA and FQGNSA. With 6 bases clipped from V and 5 bases from J, the junction kept 1 base outside the gene matches. Broader study findings: Those disease-linked clones were CD8+; they were also relatively rare in peripheral blood. Matched ankylosing spondylitis synovial fluid reportedly showed significant enrichment of disease-linked clones.

Of note for this clonotype: Its antigen is undetermined.

One entry per CDR3 protein results from TCRdb running MiXCR on the 5' RACE reads. The data show under 250,000 distinct CDR3 sequences, with around 11% seen just once and approximately 6.6% held by the top ten. J is TRBJ2-2 and V is TRBV7-2; 9 nucleotides match TRBD1. The source material was blood, either unsorted or a sorted T cell fraction (not recorded which). This clonotype was obtained from a male donor with ankylosing spondylitis or in good health (not recorded which). CDR3 sequence reads: CASRQGATGELFF. DNA for the CDR3: TGTGCCAGCAGACAGGGGGCAACCGGGGAGCTGTTTTTT.